This TCR beta chain was recorded in a study of blood T cell repertoires in COVID-19. Study at large: PBMCs, B-cell-depleted T cells, or T cells were the source of the cDNA or gDNA that made up the material.

Authors' analysis steps: Nucleated cell counts were estimated from reference gene primer amplification. The table came from immunoSEQ multiplex PCR; TCRdb's copy has only in-frame clones and leaves some out. V, J and clone size were drawn from that table, and D and trimming were deduced from the DNA. The sample carries roughly 150,000 clones, roughly four fifths recorded once. Trimming shortened V by 4 bases and J by 2 bases, and 17 bases separated the two germline ends. Germline assignment: CDR1 MGHRA and CDR2 YSYEKL. The length of the CDR3 is 17 residues. The chain combines TRBV4-1 with TRBJ1-4, with D maybe TRBD1 (6 bases). The sequencing input was peripheral blood. The receptor was isolated from a woman over 75 with acute or convalescent COVID-19. The CDR3 nucleotides read TGCGCCAGCAGCCCATTTGGGGGGGCCGCGACTAATGAAAAACTGTTTTTT. Its translation: CASSPFGGAATNEKLFF.